Following are 26 T cell receptor beta chains from one sample sequenced in a study of T cell changes during pregnancy in multiple sclerosis. Measured with immunoSEQ multiplex PCR; TCRdb has only the in-frame clones, and not every one. The repertoire holds about 13,000 clones, 85% to 90% seen once, with roughly an eighth in the top ten. Source: CD8+ T cells from peripheral blood mononuclear cells, taken after pregnancy. The receptors were sampled from a female donor in good health, enrolled as a control in a pregnancy study.

This chain joins TRBV5-4 and TRBJ1-1; 7 positions agree with TRBD1. The CDR3 contains 14 residues. V was clipped by 4 bases and J by 1 base; unmatched bases: 4. Looked up from germline, CDR1 is SGHNT and CDR2 is YYREEE (reference sequence). CDR3 DNA sequence: TGTGCCAGCAGCCCGGGACAGAAGAACACTGAAGCTTTCTTT. Translated: CASSPGQKNTEAFF.

As DNA, the CDR3 is TGTGCCAGCAGCTTAGGGGGCAGGGGATCGGATACGCAGTATTTT. Amino acids: CASSLGGRGSDTQYF. The chain links TRBV11-3 to TRBJ2-3; a weak D match, TRBD1 (6 bases). This CDR3 region has 15 residues. Trimming pared 1 base from V and 6 bases from J, leaving 14 bases between. In germline, CDR1 is SGHNT, CDR2 YENEEA.

The chain employs TRBV29-1 and TRBJ2-3; a weak D match, TRBD2 (6 bases). Germline CDR1 is SQVTM and CDR2 is ANQGSEA. V was trimmed by 5 bases and J by 2 bases, leaving 17 bases between them. The CDR3 totals 15 residues. In DNA form, the CDR3 reads TGCAGCGTTCTCGGAGCGGGCATAATCACAGATACGCAGTATTTT. It encodes CSVLGAGIITDTQYF.

The chain uses TRBV7-8 and TRBJ1-5; 7 bases align to TRBD1. Germline loops: CDR1 SGHVS, CDR2 FQNEAQ. With 5 bases clipped from V and 5 bases from J, the junction kept 9 bases outside the gene matches. The CDR3 loop spans 15 amino acids. This chain's CDR3 is CASSLTGDIDQPQHF. DNA of the CDR3: TGTGCCAGCAGCCTCACAGGGGATATAGATCAGCCCCAGCATTTT. The full variable domain, in which reference TRBV7-8 and TRBJ1-5 provide the parts outside the CDR3, is GAGVSQSPRYKVAKRGQDVALRCDPISGHVSLFWYQQALGQGPEFLTYFQNEAQLDKSGLPSDRFFAERPEGSVSTLKIQRTQQEDSAVYLCASSLTGDIDQPQHFGDGTRLSIL.

The CDR3 DNA reads TGTGCCAGCCGGGACTACGTATACAATGAGCAGTTCTTC. Its translation: CASRDYVYNEQFF. The J gene is TRBJ2-1, the V gene TRBV6-5; 7 positions match TRBD2. With V trimmed by 8 bases and J by 4 bases, 5 bases remained unmatched. Germline V lookup: CDR1 MNHEY, CDR2 SVGAGI. CDR3 length equals 13 residues.

This clone was seen just once. The CDR3 region is CAFRTSGQETQYF. DNA of the CDR3: TGTGCCTTTCGGACTAGCGGCCAAGAGACCCAGTACTTC. V usage is TRBV30 and J usage is TRBJ2-5, with 10 bases identical to TRBD2. Germline V lookup: CDR1 GTSNPN, CDR2 SVGIG (reference sequence). After removal of 7 bases from V and 1 base from J, the junction contained 3 bases not matched to a gene. CDR3 length equals 13 residues.

The genes are TRBV5-6 and TRBJ1-2, with D tentatively TRBD1 (5 bases). The CDR3 is 13 amino acids. Germline CDR1 and CDR2: SGHDT and YYEEEE. Trimming removed 6 bases at V and 8 bases at J, with 17 bases between. The CDR3 sequence is CASISTGGGGYTF. CDR3 coding DNA: TGTGCCAGCATCTCGACCGGGGGAGGCGGCTACACCTTC.

The chain carries TRBV7-9 and TRBJ1-1; the D is unclear. V lost 5 bases, J lost 3 bases, and 16 bases lay in between. The CDR3 has 15 amino acids. In germline, CDR1 is SEHNR, CDR2 FQNEAQ (reference sequence). CDR3 sequence reads: CASSPLEGEDTEAFF. For the CDR3, the DNA is TGTGCCAGCAGCCCCTTAGAGGGTGAGGACACTGAAGCTTTCTTT.

This rearrangement joins TRBV4-3 to TRBJ2-1; 10 nucleotides match TRBD2. This CDR3 is 16 amino acids long. V lost 3 bases and J lost 10; bases outside the gene matches: 12. CDR1 and CDR2 (germline): LGHNA, YSLEER. The CDR3 protein is CASSQAIAGGGIEQFF. DNA for the CDR3: TGCGCCAGCAGCCAGGCCATAGCGGGAGGCGGTATCGAGCAGTTCTTC.

This clone was seen only once. This chain uses TRBV14 with TRBJ2-7; tentatively, D is TRBD2 (5 bases). Between the trimmed V and J ends, which lost 4 bases and 4 bases, there was a span of 11 bases. The CDR3 runs to 13 residues. The germline V gene encodes CDR1 SGHDN and CDR2 FVKESK. CDR3 sequence reads: CASSPGAAYEQYF. CDR3 bases: TGTGCCAGCAGCCCAGGAGCGGCATACGAGCAGTACTTC.

The rearrangement uses TRBV28 and TRBJ1-5; D possibly corresponds to TRBD1 (6 bases). Germline loops: CDR1 MDHEN, CDR2 SYDVKM. This CDR3 comprises 15 residues. Trimming cost V 9 bases and J 3 bases, with 18 bases left between them. The CDR3 DNA sequence: TGTGCCAGTAGAACAGGGACTAACTTCAATCAGCCCCAGCATTTT. Its translation: CASRTGTNFNQPQHF.

The gene calls are TRBV4-2 and TRBJ2-7, with a weak D call TRBD1 (6 bases). The V end was cut by 7 bases, the J end by 5 bases, with 12 bases between. CDR1 LGHNA and CDR2 YNFKEQ come from the germline V gene. There are 12 residues in the CDR3. DNA for the CDR3: TGTGCCAGCACCGGCAGGGACAACGAGCAGTACTTC. It is translated as CASTGRDNEQYF.

V gene TRBV28 combines with J gene TRBJ2-7, with D tentatively TRBD2 (5 bases). The CDR3 has 14 amino acids. The germline V gene has CDR1 MDHEN and CDR2 SYDVKM. The V end lost 7 bases, the J end lost 7 bases, and 20 bases lay between the germline ends. The CDR3 spells CASTLRAHPGEQYF. The CDR3 DNA sequence: TGTGCCAGCACCCTTAGGGCCCACCCGGGGGAGCAGTACTTC.

This chain joins TRBV11-2 and TRBJ2-1; 10 bases align to TRBD2. The germline V gene encodes CDR1 SGHAT and CDR2 FQNNGV. J lost 9 bases, V lost 4 bases, and 12 bases had no gene match. CDR3 length: 16 amino acids. The CDR3 protein is CASSWHPSGSELEQFF. The CDR3 nucleotides are TGTGCCAGCAGCTGGCATCCTAGCGGGAGTGAGCTTGAGCAGTTCTTC.

This chain uses TRBV12-2 with TRBJ1-2. TRBV12-2 is deemed a pseudogene. The CDR3 consists of 20 residues. In DNA, the CDR3 is TGTGCAAGTCGCTTTCGGCGGGAAACAAAAGGTGCAAAAGCTAACTATGGCTACACCTTC. Protein product: CASRFRRETKGAKANYGYTF.

The chain links TRBV7-6 to TRBJ1-6; D perhaps matches TRBD1 (5 bases). The CDR3 is 14 amino acids. Trimming cost V 3 bases and J 6 bases, with 9 bases left between them. The germline V gene encodes CDR1 SGHVS and CDR2 FNYEAQ. CDR3: CASSLRGGNSPLHF. As DNA, the CDR3 is TGTGCCAGCAGCTTGAGGGGAGGTAATTCACCCCTCCACTTT. Full variable domain (missing parts from reference TRBV7-6 and TRBJ1-6): GAGVSQSPRYKVTKRGQDVALRCDPISGHVSLYWYRQALGQGPEFLTYFNYEAQQDKSGLPNDRFSAERPEGSISTLTIQRTEQRDSAMYRCASSLRGGNSPLHFGNGTRLTVT.

This rearrangement joins TRBV7-2 to TRBJ2-3; 12 nucleotides line up with TRBD2. Per germline, CDR1 SGHTA and CDR2 FQGNSA. The CDR3 covers 17 residues. With 1 base clipped from V and 6 bases from J, the junction kept 8 bases outside the gene matches. The CDR3 protein is CASSLGTSGEKGDTQYF. The CDR3, as DNA: TGTGCCAGCAGCTTAGGGACTAGCGGGGAGAAAGGGGATACGCAGTATTTT.

The V call is TRBV13, the J call TRBJ1-3, with D tentatively TRBD1 (5 bases). The V gene lost 5 bases and the J gene lost 0 bases, with 11 bases spanning the gap. The CDR3 spans 15 residues. CDR1 and CDR2 (germline): PRHDT, FYEKMQ (reference sequence). CDR3 amino acids: CASSPGTDSGNTIYF. The CDR3 DNA reads TGTGCCAGCAGCCCCGGGACTGACTCTGGAAACACCATATATTTT. The full variable domain, in which reference TRBV13 and TRBJ1-3 provide the parts outside the CDR3, is AAGVIQSPRHLIKEKRETATLKCYPIPRHDTVYWYQQGPGQDPQFLISFYEKMQSDKGSIPDRFSAQQFSDYHSELNMSSLELGDSALYFCASSPGTDSGNTIYFGEGSWLTVV.

V and J are TRBV9 and TRBJ1-1, with unresolved D. V lost 0 bases, J lost 0 bases, and 6 bases lay in between. The germline V gene has CDR1 SGDLS and CDR2 YYNGEE. There are 14 residues in the CDR3. The CDR3 protein is CASSVGVLNTEAFF. CDR3 sequence (DNA): TGTGCCAGCAGCGTAGGCGTGTTGAACACTGAAGCTTTCTTT.

The genes are TRBV6-1 and TRBJ2-7; 11 bases are shared with TRBD2. This CDR3 region has 16 residues. CDR1 and CDR2 (germline): MNHNS, SASEGT. The junction had 7 bases not matched to a gene; V was cut back by 4 bases and J by 2 bases. The CDR3 loop is CASSAGTSGQPYEQYF. CDR3 in DNA: TGTGCCAGCAGTGCCGGGACTAGCGGCCAGCCCTACGAGCAGTACTTC.

The V gene is TRBV7-9, the J gene TRBJ2-7; D may be TRBD2 (6 bases). The CDR3 runs 12 residues. Germline-derived CDR1 and CDR2 are SEHNR and FQNEAQ (reference sequence). With 5 bases removed from V and 9 bases from J, the gap between germline ends came to 14 bases. The CDR3 DNA is TGTGCCAGCAGCCCGGACTACCCCGGGCAGTACTTC. As protein: CASSPDYPGQYF.

This clone has just a few counts. The V call is TRBV6-5, the J call TRBJ2-2; TRBD2 agrees at 10 bases. The CDR3 contains 15 residues. The germline V gene encodes CDR1 MNHEY and CDR2 SVGAGI. Trimming cost V 6 bases and J 4 bases; bases outside gene matches: 5. CDR3 residues: CASSPGLASTGELFF. CDR3 DNA sequence: TGTGCCAGCAGCCCGGGACTAGCGAGCACCGGGGAGCTGTTTTTT.

This chain uses TRBV27 with TRBJ1-2, with a weak D call TRBD1 (6 bases). CDR1 and CDR2 from the germline V gene are MNHEY and SMNVEV (reference sequence). V dropped 2 bases and J dropped 3 bases, with 13 bases sitting between them. The CDR3 covers 15 residues. This CDR3 reads CASSLKSRGHYGYTF. The CDR3 DNA reads TGTGCCAGCAGTTTAAAGTCCAGGGGTCACTATGGCTACACCTTC.

This chain connects TRBV7-2 to TRBJ1-3; unclear D gene. Trimming pared 1 base from V and 0 bases from J, leaving 13 bases between. Germline CDR1 is SGHTA and CDR2 is FQGNSA. CDR3 length: 17 residues. The CDR3 sequence is CASSLGQPAYSGNTIYF. The DNA of the CDR3 is TGTGCCAGCAGCTTAGGGCAACCTGCTTACTCTGGAAACACCATATATTTT.

The CDR3 bases are TGTGCCAGCAGTTCACTAGCGGGAGTGGGATCCTACAATGAGCAGTTCTTC. It specifies CASSSLAGVGSYNEQFF. The chain has TRBV27 and TRBJ2-1, with 11 bases that match TRBD2. Unmatched junction bases numbered 6, after V lost 4 bases and J lost 1 base. Germline V lookup: CDR1 MNHEY, CDR2 SMNVEV (reference sequence). The CDR3 spans 17 residues.

The chain carries TRBV4-1 and TRBJ2-2; 10 bases line up with TRBD1. Per the germline V gene, CDR1 is MGHRA and CDR2 is YSYEKL. After removal of 3 bases from V and 4 bases from J, the junction contained 8 bases not matched to a gene. The CDR3 spans 17 residues. CDR3: CASSQGGQGLGTGELFF. The CDR3 DNA is TGCGCCAGCAGCCAGGGGGGACAGGGGCTCGGCACCGGGGAGCTGTTTTTT.